This T cell receptor beta chain derives from a study of long-term antiretroviral therapy in people with HIV (dated by TCRdb to between 2021 and 2023). Describing the broader study: Collection of the earliest samples took place about a decade ahead of the 2015 WHO recommendation for immediate ART, at a time when ART was typically delayed until CD4 counts fell. Whether ART initiation and durable HIV suppression were associated with changes in peripheral blood TRB repertoire composition and diversity was tested in a retrospective serial study. From 25 to 30 adults with confirmed HIV infection, the cohort provided approximately 210 cryopreserved PBMC samples, gathered serially across a mean of approximately six years (range 1-12). Among the 25 to 30 participants with HIV, eleven were female. No cross-contamination during QIAcube processing was seen in test extractions of a monoclonal T-cell line run alongside around 31 polyclonal samples. General study outcomes and caveats: The samples span the years 2004 to 2017, and the ART regimens used at that time may not be as effective as current regimens. ART initiation was associated with a significant increase in TRB diversity, but diversity stayed significantly below transplant donor controls even after long-term ART. The repertoire was dominated across all time points by expanded TRB clones identified before ART initiation, although this dominance was seen to fluctuate and to decrease in many PLHIV after ART. Owing to limited PBMC availability, only the TCR beta chain was sequenced, without alpha chain pairing. Because pre-ART samples had limited cell numbers, profiling was done on unsorted PBMC rather than on sorted CD4+ and CD8+ T cells. Compared with controls, HIV repertoires had narrower CDR3 length ranges, and the network structure pointed to an antigen-experienced repertoire that shifted only slightly toward naive after ART. Inferences about post-ART repertoire changes are limited because no data were available on ART adherence, viral resistance or therapy changes.

Its CDR3 holds 14 amino acids, cysteine through phenylalanine. Only the CDR3 region is kept as DNA, spanning 42 bases read in frame from base 1. The trim is 3 bases for V and 7 bases for J, with a gap of 13 bases between the germline ends. Based on the germline V gene, the CDR1 and CDR2 sequences are MNHNS and SASEGT. Participants were included only if at least one PBMC sample before ART initiation and at least two post-ART samples were available. All participants with HIV were treated in the United States of America. Before DNA extraction, cryopreserved samples containing about 0.9-10 million PBMC were thawed and washed. At the time of the earliest PBMC sample, participants with HIV were aged between roughly 20 and 55 years. Each participant contributed PBMC samples from 1-4 timepoints before ART initiation and 2-8 timepoints after ART initiation, with a median of 7 samples. Serial HIV viral load, CD4+ T-cell count, ART history and demographic data were obtained for every participant. Genomic DNA was extracted from unsorted PBMC with a Qiagen kit on a QIAcube, processed in batches of 12 samples.

This clone occurred a few times. The antigen it recognizes is unknown. No base quality information exists; no much larger clone differs at one position. The immunoSEQ hsTCRB v3.0 assay was used at survey level resolution for TRB variable region sequencing. The target sequencing depth for TRB was about 40,000-55,000 T-cell genomes per sample. TRB libraries were pooled and sequenced on an Illumina MiSeq using a v3 150-cycle kit. Per the authors' processing: Repertoire analysis was performed in R inside a reproducible Nextflow workflow that covered QC, data transformation and analysis. LymphoSeq2, an R package for exploring AIRR-Seq data, was used to implement custom analyses. After excluding a handful of samples that yielded fewer than 5000 total TRB sequences, 188 HIV repertoires remained for analysis. Among the roughly 190 retained HIV repertoires, about 57 were collected before ART initiation and about 130 were collected after ART initiation. Each repertoire was downsampled to 5000 TRB nucleotide sequences, and summary statistics were averaged across 100 downsampling iterations. The analysis kept only TRB sequences whose CDR3 regions were at least seven amino acids long. Two measures captured diversity: a Shannon entropy-derived clonality score and the Gini coefficient. In the repertoire networks, any two of the top 5000 CDR3 amino acid sequences were linked whenever the two sequences differed by an edit distance of one. For TRB CDR3 amino acid sequences, antigen specificity groups and MHC restriction were predicted with GLIPH2. Known CMV, EBV, HIV or tissue antigen associations were flagged by matching CDR3 amino acid sequences against VDJdb and McPAS-TCR. Pre-ART, post-ART and control groups were compared with Wilcoxon signed-rank tests and Holm-Bonferroni correction. TCRdb took this table from immuneACCESS and kept in-frame rearrangements with V and J called. Such tables lack part of the clones; where checked against another copy, unresolved V genes explain under half of the gap, and the rest is unexplained. D and trimming come from the DNA, and the V and J calls and clone size come from that table. The sample has 25,000 to 35,000 clones on record, 75% to 85% of them singletons. The leading ten clones occupy 7.3% of the sample.

The source material was unsorted PBMCs, sampled 0.3 years after starting antiretroviral therapy. The rearrangement combines TRBV6-1 with TRBJ1-3; matching of 6 bases hints at TRBD1 as the D gene. The clonotype comes from a man aged 35 to 55 with HIV. The CDR3 corresponds to CASSENRVQNTIYF. The nucleotide sequence is given as TGTGCCAGCAGTGAGAACAGGGTACAGAACACCATATATTTT.